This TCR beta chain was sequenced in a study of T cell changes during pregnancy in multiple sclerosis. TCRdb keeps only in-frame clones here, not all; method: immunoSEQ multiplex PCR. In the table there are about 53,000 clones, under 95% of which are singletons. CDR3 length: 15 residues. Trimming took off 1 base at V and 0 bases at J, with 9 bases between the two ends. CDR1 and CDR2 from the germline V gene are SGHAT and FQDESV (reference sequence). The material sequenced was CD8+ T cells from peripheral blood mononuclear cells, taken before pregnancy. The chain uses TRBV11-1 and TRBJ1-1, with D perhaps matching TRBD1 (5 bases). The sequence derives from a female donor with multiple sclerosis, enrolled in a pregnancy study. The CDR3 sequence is CASSLDGRVNTEAFF. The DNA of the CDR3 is TGTGCCAGCAGCTTAGACGGCAGGGTGAACACTGAAGCTTTCTTT.